The 2 T cell receptor beta chains presented below share a single source sample, sequenced in a study of early T cells in non-severe SARS-CoV-2 infection. TCRdb redid the calling of the 5' RACE reads with MiXCR, one entry per CDR3 protein. The sample has approximately 27,000 distinct CDR3 sequences; under 6% are singletons. Sequencing input: whole blood. These receptors originate from an adult who was a healthcare worker with PCR-confirmed SARS-CoV-2 infection or an uninfected control (not recorded which).

This clonotype was detected ten times or more. This chain uses TRBV3-1 with TRBJ1-1; TRBD1 aligns across 8 bases. This CDR3 has 15 amino acids. CDR1 is LGHDT, CDR2 YNNKEL, per germline (reference sequence). V lost 2 bases to trimming and J lost 6 bases; unmatched junction nucleotides: 8. CDR3 nucleotide sequence: TGTGCCAGCAGCCAATATGAGCAGGGGGCCTCTGAAGCTTTCTTT. Its protein is CASSQYEQGASEAFF.

This clonotype showed up many times. This chain links TRBV9 with TRBJ2-1, with D perhaps assigned TRBD1 or TRBD2 (5 bases each). The CDR3 sequence is 16 residues long. The germline V gene encodes CDR1 SGDLS and CDR2 YYNGEE. Trimming took off 4 bases at V and 5 bases at J, with 19 bases between the two ends. DNA for the CDR3: TGTGCCAGCAGCCCCCGGAGTGGGCTGGGGGACAATGAGCAGTTCTTC. Translation gives CASSPRSGLGDNEQFF.